These 27 T cell receptor beta chains were all obtained from the same sample, sequenced in a study of T cell responses to AZD1222 COVID-19 vaccine (dated by TCRdb to the early 2020s). This specimen's time point label, interpreted: baseline before first vaccination. Receptor libraries were prepared by the immunoSEQ multiplex PCR assay. The clones in this table, taken by TCRdb from immuneACCESS, are in-frame only. Not every clone is retained; where verified, under half of the shortfall comes from an unresolved V gene, and the cause of the rest is unknown. In all, the sample holds some 84,000 clones, and 88% of those were seen once. The ten largest clones take up 16% of the sample. The sequenced sample was peripheral blood, obtained on day 0 of AZD1222 vaccination. The receptor set was obtained from an adult in good health.

In DNA form, the CDR3 reads TGTGCCAGCAGCCGTGGCGGAGCCTATAATTCACCCCTCCACTTT. It is translated as CASSRGGAYNSPLHF. The J gene is TRBJ1-6, the V gene TRBV11-2; no clear D. Trimming shortened V by 5 bases and J by 2 bases, and 10 bases separated the two germline ends. The CDR3 length is 15 residues. In germline, CDR1 is SGHAT, CDR2 FQNNGV.

The V and J genes are TRBV7-8 and TRBJ1-5; D is undetermined. The V gene's germline CDR1 is SGHVS and CDR2 FQNEAQ. CDR3 length equals 14 residues. V was trimmed by 5 bases and J by 8 bases, leaving 16 bases between them. CDR3 sequence (DNA): TGTGCCAGCAGCCCCCGCTTCCCTGGGGAGCCCCAGCATTTT. Protein: CASSPRFPGEPQHF.

This chain joins TRBV6-4 and TRBJ1-5, with no clear D. The CDR3 covers 13 residues. Per the germline V gene, CDR1 is MRHNA and CDR2 is SNTAGT. V gave up 2 bases and J gave up 1 base, with 3 bases separating them. CDR3 in amino acids: CASSDGSNQPQHF. CDR3 DNA sequence: TGTGCCAGCAGTGACGGGAGCAATCAGCCCCAGCATTTT.

The chain links TRBV15 to TRBJ2-3; D remains ambiguous. Trimming left V 3 bases short and J 1 base short, with 5 bases between. Germline V gives CDR1 LNHNV, CDR2 YYDKDF (reference sequence). CDR3 size: 13 residues. Written as DNA, the CDR3 is TGTGCCACCAGCAGCGGCGGCACAGATACGCAGTATTTT. This encodes CATSSGGTDTQYF.

This clone was counted between two and nine times. J is TRBJ1-1 and V is TRBV3-1 (or the pseudogene TRBV3-2); D not certain. V was clipped by 1 base and J by 2 bases, with 8 bases between them. The germline gives CDR1 LGHDT, CDR2 YNNKEL (reference sequence). This CDR3 has 14 amino acids. In DNA, the CDR3 is TGTGCCAGCAGCCAAGGTTCAGAAAACACTGAAGCTTTCTTT. Residues: CASSQGSENTEAFF.

V and J are TRBV19 and TRBJ2-2; D is perhaps TRBD2 (6 bases). V lost 1 base and J lost 6, with 6 bases in between. CDR3 length: 13 amino acids. The germline gives CDR1 LNHDA, CDR2 SQIVND (reference sequence). The CDR3 DNA reads TGTGCCAGTAGTATAGTAGCGGCCGGGGAGCTGTTTTTT. Encoded protein: CASSIVAAGELFF. Together with reference TRBV19 and TRBJ2-2, the CDR3 gives the full variable domain: DGGITQSPKYLFRKEGQNVTLSCEQNLNHDAMYWYRQDPGQGLRLIYYSQIVNDFQKGDIAEGYSVSREKKESFPLTVTSAQKNPTAFYLCASSIVAAGELFFGEGSRLTVL.

The V and J genes are TRBV7-2 and TRBJ2-1; the match to TRBD2 covers 10 bases. V lost 1 base and J lost 11; bases outside the gene matches: 11. The germline V gene has CDR1 SGHTA and CDR2 FQGNSA. The CDR3 runs 16 residues. CDR3 residues: CASSLEGSSGSRKQFF. As DNA, the CDR3 is TGTGCCAGCAGCTTAGAGGGGTCTAGCGGGAGTCGTAAGCAGTTCTTC.

The rearrangement links TRBV27 to TRBJ1-2; D unresolved. There are 11 residues in the CDR3. Germline values: CDR1 MNHEY, CDR2 SMNVEV (reference sequence). V lost 7 bases, J lost 5 bases, and 8 bases lay in between. CDR3 loop: CASTGGYGYTF. As DNA, the CDR3 is TGTGCCAGCACGGGCGGGTATGGCTACACCTTC.

The chain has TRBV9 and TRBJ2-2; TRBD2 agrees at 9 bases. The junction had 12 bases not matched to a gene; V was cut back by 0 bases and J by 6 bases. CDR3 size: 18 residues. Germline V gene data show CDR1 as SGDLS and CDR2 as YYNGEE. The CDR3 sequence: CASSVALAGPRESGELFF. CDR3 DNA: TGTGCCAGCAGCGTAGCTCTAGCGGGACCGAGGGAATCCGGGGAGCTGTTTTTT.

V gene TRBV27 combines with J gene TRBJ1-1; no clear D. Germline V gene data show CDR1 as MNHEY and CDR2 as SMNVEV (reference sequence). This CDR3 has 11 amino acids. V lost 7 bases to trimming and J lost 8 bases, with 11 bases between them. CDR3 nucleotides: TGTGCCAGCACGGGTTTCCGGGAAGCTTTCTTT. Encoded protein: CASTGFREAFF.

The CDR3: CASSLRTGLDSPLHF. CDR3 DNA sequence: TGTGCCAGCAGCCTTAGGACAGGTTTAGATTCACCCCTCCACTTT. The chain is built from TRBV9 and TRBJ1-6; TRBD1 aligns across 7 bases. CDR1 is SGDLS, CDR2 YYNGEE, per germline. CDR3 length equals 15 residues. Trimming took 4 bases from V and 8 from J; bases not matched to a gene: 9. Full variable domain (rest looked up from reference TRBV9 and TRBJ1-6): DSGVTQTPKHLITATGQRVTLRCSPRSGDLSVYWYQQSLDQGLQFLIQYYNGEERAKGNILERFSAQQFPDLHSELNLSSLELGDSALYFCASSLRTGLDSPLHFGNGTRLTVT.

This clone was observed a few times. The chain is built from TRBV18 and TRBJ1-4, with TRBD1 as a possible D gene (6 bases). Germline V gene data show CDR1 as KGHSH and CDR2 as LQKENI. Between the trimmed V and J ends, which lost 6 bases and 0 bases, there was a span of 14 bases. The CDR3 sequence is 16 residues long. The CDR3 DNA follows: TGTGCCAGCTCCCCGGGGGGCCTTGCAACTAATGAAAAACTGTTTTTT. Translated, it gives CASSPGGLATNEKLFF. Full variable domain (rest looked up from reference TRBV18 and TRBJ1-4): NAGVMQNPRHLVRRRGQEARLRCSPMKGHSHVYWYRQLPEEGLKFMVYLQKENIIDESGMPKERFSAEFPKEGPSILRIQQVVRGDSAAYFCASSPGGLATNEKLFFGSGTQLSVL.

This clone was detected only a few times. The CDR3 here is CASSRGGAGTEAFF. The CDR3 DNA sequence: TGTGCCAGTAGTAGAGGGGGCGCTGGGACTGAAGCTTTCTTT. The chain uses TRBV19 and TRBJ1-1; 7 positions agree with TRBD1. CDR3 size: 14 residues. J lost 5 bases, V lost 4 bases, and 7 bases had no gene match. Looked up from germline, CDR1 is LNHDA and CDR2 is SQIVND (reference sequence).

J is TRBJ2-2 and V is TRBV19; TRBD2 agrees at 7 bases. CDR1 is LNHDA, CDR2 SQIVND, per germline (reference sequence). V shed 3 bases and J 3 bases; nucleotides not matched to a gene: 4. The CDR3 length is 15 residues. For the CDR3, the DNA is TGTGCCAGTAGTATCTTTGCGGGAGACACCGGGGAGCTGTTTTTT. Encoded protein: CASSIFAGDTGELFF.

This rearrangement joins TRBV3-1 (or the pseudogene TRBV3-2) to TRBJ1-5; D is perhaps TRBD1 (6 bases). The CDR3 length is 14 residues. With 3 bases removed from V and 4 bases from J, the gap between germline ends came to 10 bases. The germline V gene encodes CDR1 LGHDT and CDR2 YNNKEL (reference sequence). CDR3 coding DNA: TGTGCCAGCAGCCAGGGAGGGGGGAATCAGCCCCAGCATTTT. Protein sequence: CASSQGGGNQPQHF.

The chain is built from TRBV2 and TRBJ2-2, with D possibly being TRBD1 or TRBD2 (5 bases each). This CDR3 is 14 amino acids long. V was clipped by 8 bases and J by 1 base, with 11 bases between them. The germline V gene encodes CDR1 SNHLY and CDR2 FYNNEI. In DNA form, the CDR3 reads TGTGCCAGCGGGGTGAGGGGGAACACCGGGGAGCTGTTTTTT. Its translation: CASGVRGNTGELFF.

By its share, this clone is large. The genes are TRBV21-1 and TRBJ2-7; the table gives TRBD1 as D, unverified against the DNA. TRBV21-1 is classified as a pseudogene. The CDR3 is 15 amino acids. This chain's CDR3 is CASSSSGQLSYEQYF. CDR3 coding DNA: TGTGCCAGCAGCAGCTCGGGACAGTTATCCTACGAGCAGTACTTC.

The chain joins TRBV3-1 (or the pseudogene TRBV3-2) to TRBJ2-5, with D hard to call. Per the germline V gene, CDR1 is LGHDT and CDR2 is YNNKEL (reference sequence). The CDR3 totals 12 residues. V was clipped by 1 base and J by 7 bases, with 7 bases between them. DNA of the CDR3: TGTGCCAGCAGCCAAGTTGTAGGGACCCAGTACTTC. Its translation: CASSQVVGTQYF.

V and J are TRBV28 and TRBJ2-5; D might be TRBD2 (7 bases). Germline loops: CDR1 MDHEN, CDR2 SYDVKM. The CDR3 runs 14 residues. The V end was cut by 5 bases, the J end by 3 bases, with 13 bases between. CDR3 bases: TGTGCCAGCAGTCGGGGGGCTTTGGAAGAGACCCAGTACTTC. Protein sequence: CASSRGALEETQYF. The full variable domain, completed using reference TRBV28 and TRBJ2-5, is DVKVTQSSRYLVKRTGEKVFLECVQDMDHENMFWYRQDPGLGLRLIYFSYDVKMKEKGDIPEGYSVSREKKERFSLILESASTNQTSMYLCASSRGALEETQYFGPGTRLLVL.

The J gene is TRBJ2-4, the V gene TRBV7-9; D unclear. CDR3 length: 14 residues. Trimming took off 1 base at V and 2 bases at J, with 6 bases between the two ends. Germline V lookup: CDR1 SEHNR, CDR2 FQNEAQ (reference sequence). The CDR3 nucleotides are TGTGCCAGCAGCTTAGATACCCCCAAAAACATTCAGTACTTC. It is translated as CASSLDTPKNIQYF.

V is TRBV7-2 and J is TRBJ1-5; D perhaps matches TRBD1 (5 bases). The CDR3 has 17 residues. The ends were cut back, 1 base at V and 4 bases at J, with 17 bases in the middle. CDR1 and CDR2 from the germline V gene are SGHTA and FQGNSA. CDR3 sequence (DNA): TGTGCCAGCAGCTTAGTAACCTCGAACAGGCGGAATCAGCCCCAGCATTTT. Its translation: CASSLVTSNRRNQPQHF.

The chain carries TRBV2 and TRBJ2-1; 12 bases fit TRBD2. The V gene's germline CDR1 is SNHLY and CDR2 FYNNEI. CDR3 length: 17 residues. Trimming cost V 6 bases and J 8 bases; bases outside gene matches: 14. The CDR3 DNA follows: TGTGCCAGCAGGGGGGGGATGACTAGCGGGAGAAGCGATGAGCAGTTCTTC. Its protein product is CASRGGMTSGRSDEQFF.

The V and J genes are TRBV5-6 and TRBJ1-4, with 9 bases fitting TRBD1. V was clipped by 2 bases and J by 11 bases; unmatched bases: 10. The germline CDR1 and CDR2 sequences are SGHDT and YYEEEE. CDR3 length: 15 residues. The DNA for the CDR3 is TGTGCCAGCAGCTTCACCGGGACAGGGTTGGGGAAACTGTTTTTT. It yields the protein CASSFTGTGLGKLFF.

In this sample, this clone turned up a few times. The V and J genes are TRBV5-1 and TRBJ2-2; 7 bases line up with TRBD1. V dropped 3 bases and J dropped 2; count of bases not matched to a gene: 7. This CDR3 spans 16 amino acids. CDR1 is SGHRS and CDR2 is YFSETQ in the germline V gene. This CDR3 reads CASSWAGTANTGELFF. The CDR3 bases are TGCGCCAGCAGCTGGGCCGGGACAGCCAACACCGGGGAGCTGTTTTTT.

The CDR3 DNA is TGTGCCAGCAGTGAGTCGGGGACAGGGGACCGCGAGCAGTACTTC. Protein product: CASSESGTGDREQYF. The V gene is TRBV2, the J gene TRBJ2-7; 10 nucleotides agree with TRBD1. The CDR3 contains 15 residues. CDR1 is SNHLY, CDR2 FYNNEI, per germline. V dropped 3 bases and J dropped 6; count of bases not matched to a gene: 8. Filled out from reference TRBV2 and TRBJ2-7, the complete variable domain reads EPEVTQTPSHQVTQMGQEVILRCVPISNHLYFYWYRQILGQKVEFLVSFYNNEISEKSEIFDDQFSVERPDGSNFTLKIRSTKLEDSAMYFCASSESGTGDREQYFGPGTRLTVT.

The V call is TRBV5-1, the J call TRBJ2-7; 8 bases align to TRBD2. J gave up 4 bases and V 2 bases, and 11 bases lay outside the gene matches. This CDR3 spans 16 amino acids. Germline CDR1 reads SGHRS; CDR2 reads YFSETQ. The DNA of the CDR3 is TGCGCCAGCAGCTTTGGGGCCGCTAGCGGGTTGTACGAGCAGTACTTC. It encodes CASSFGAASGLYEQYF.

J is TRBJ2-1 and V is TRBV6-5, with 10 bases fitting TRBD2. This CDR3 is 15 amino acids long. Germline V CDR1 and CDR2: MNHEY, SVGAGI. The V and J ends lost 6 bases and 3 bases, in that order; junction bases with no gene match: 5. CDR3 in DNA: TGTGCCAGCAGACTAGAGCGGGGGGGCTACAATGAGCAGTTCTTC. This encodes CASRLERGGYNEQFF.